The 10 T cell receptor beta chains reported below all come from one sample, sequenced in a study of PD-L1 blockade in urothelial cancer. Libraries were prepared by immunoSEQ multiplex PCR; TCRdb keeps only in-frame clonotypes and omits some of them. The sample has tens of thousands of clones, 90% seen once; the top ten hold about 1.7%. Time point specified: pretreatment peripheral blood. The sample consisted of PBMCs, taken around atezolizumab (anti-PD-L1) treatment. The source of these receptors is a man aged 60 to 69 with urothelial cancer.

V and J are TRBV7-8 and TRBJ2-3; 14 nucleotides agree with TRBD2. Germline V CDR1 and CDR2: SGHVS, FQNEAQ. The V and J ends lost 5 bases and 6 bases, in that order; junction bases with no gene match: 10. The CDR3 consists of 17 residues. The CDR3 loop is CASSKSGTSGSLDTQYF. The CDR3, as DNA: TGTGCCAGCAGCAAATCCGGGACTAGCGGGAGTCTTGATACGCAGTATTTT.

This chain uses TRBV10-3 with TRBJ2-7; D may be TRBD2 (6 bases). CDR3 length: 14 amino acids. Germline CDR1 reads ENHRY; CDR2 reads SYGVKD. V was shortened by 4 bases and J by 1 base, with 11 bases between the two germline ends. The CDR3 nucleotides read TGTGCCATCAGTGGGACTACAATTTCCTACGAGCAGTACTTC. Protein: CAISGTTISYEQYF.

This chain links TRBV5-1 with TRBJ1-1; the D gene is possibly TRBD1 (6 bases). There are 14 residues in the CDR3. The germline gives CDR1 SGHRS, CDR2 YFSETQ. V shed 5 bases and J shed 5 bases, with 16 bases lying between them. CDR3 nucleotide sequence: TGCGCCAGCAGGGGGGCAGGGAGGGAAACTGAAGCTTTCTTT. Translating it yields CASRGAGRETEAFF.

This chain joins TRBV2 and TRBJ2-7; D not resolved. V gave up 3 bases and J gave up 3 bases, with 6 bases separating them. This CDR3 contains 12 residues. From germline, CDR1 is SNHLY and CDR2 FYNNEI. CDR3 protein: CASSENYYEQYF. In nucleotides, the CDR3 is TGTGCCAGCAGTGAGAACTACTACGAGCAGTACTTC.

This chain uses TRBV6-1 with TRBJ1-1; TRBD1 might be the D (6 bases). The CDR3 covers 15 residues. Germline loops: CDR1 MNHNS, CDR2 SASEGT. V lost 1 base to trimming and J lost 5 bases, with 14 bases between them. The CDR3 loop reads CASSEELGGRTEAFF. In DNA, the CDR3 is TGTGCCAGCAGTGAAGAACTCGGGGGGCGGACTGAAGCTTTCTTT.

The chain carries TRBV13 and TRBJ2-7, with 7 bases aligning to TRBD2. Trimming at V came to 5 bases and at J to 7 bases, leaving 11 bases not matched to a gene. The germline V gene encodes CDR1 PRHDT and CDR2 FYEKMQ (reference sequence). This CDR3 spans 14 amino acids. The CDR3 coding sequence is TGTGCCAGCAGCCCCCGGCCGGGAGCGGGGGAGCAGTACTTC. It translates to CASSPRPGAGEQYF.

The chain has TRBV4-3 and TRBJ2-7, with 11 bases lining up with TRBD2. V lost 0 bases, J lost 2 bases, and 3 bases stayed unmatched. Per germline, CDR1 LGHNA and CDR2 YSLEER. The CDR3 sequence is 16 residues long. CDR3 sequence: CASSQDGTSGPYEQYF. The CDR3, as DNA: TGCGCCAGCAGCCAAGACGGGACTAGCGGACCCTACGAGCAGTACTTC.

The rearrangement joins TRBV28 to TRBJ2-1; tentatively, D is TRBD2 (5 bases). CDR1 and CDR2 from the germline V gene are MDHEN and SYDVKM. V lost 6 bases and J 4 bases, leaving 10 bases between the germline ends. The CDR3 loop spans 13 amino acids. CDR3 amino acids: CASSPRDYNEQFF. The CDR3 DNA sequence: TGTGCCAGCAGCCCCCGGGATTACAATGAGCAGTTCTTC.

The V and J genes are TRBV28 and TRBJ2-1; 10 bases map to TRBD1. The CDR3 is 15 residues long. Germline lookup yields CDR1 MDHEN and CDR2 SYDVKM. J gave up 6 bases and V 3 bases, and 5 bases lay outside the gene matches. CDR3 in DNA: TGTGCCAGCAGTTTGGGCTGGACAGGGGGCAATGAGCAGTTCTTC. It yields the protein CASSLGWTGGNEQFF.

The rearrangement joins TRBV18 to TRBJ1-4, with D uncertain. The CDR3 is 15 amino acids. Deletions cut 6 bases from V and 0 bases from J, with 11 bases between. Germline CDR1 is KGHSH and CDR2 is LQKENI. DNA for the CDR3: TGTGCCAGCTCCGCGGGTCCGACAACTAATGAAAAACTGTTTTTT. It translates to CASSAGPTTNEKLFF.